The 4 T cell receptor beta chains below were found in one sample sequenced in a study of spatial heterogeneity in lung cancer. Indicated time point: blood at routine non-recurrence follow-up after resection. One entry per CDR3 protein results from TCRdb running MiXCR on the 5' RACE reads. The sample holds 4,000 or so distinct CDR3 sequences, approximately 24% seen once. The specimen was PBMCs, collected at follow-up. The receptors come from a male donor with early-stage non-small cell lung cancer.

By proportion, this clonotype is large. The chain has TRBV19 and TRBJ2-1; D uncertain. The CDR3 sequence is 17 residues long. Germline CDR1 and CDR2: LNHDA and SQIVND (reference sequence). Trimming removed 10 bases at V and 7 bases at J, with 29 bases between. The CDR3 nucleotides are TGTGCCACCAACGACGTCCAAGGGCAACCCAACAAGAATGAGCAGTTCTTC. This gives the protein CATNDVQGQPNKNEQFF.

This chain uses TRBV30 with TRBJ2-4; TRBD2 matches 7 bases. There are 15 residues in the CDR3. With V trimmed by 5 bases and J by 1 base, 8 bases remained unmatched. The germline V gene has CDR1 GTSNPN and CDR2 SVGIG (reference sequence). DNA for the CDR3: TGTGCCTGGGGAGCGGGACTGGTTGCCAAAAACATTCAGTACTTC. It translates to CAWGAGLVAKNIQYF.

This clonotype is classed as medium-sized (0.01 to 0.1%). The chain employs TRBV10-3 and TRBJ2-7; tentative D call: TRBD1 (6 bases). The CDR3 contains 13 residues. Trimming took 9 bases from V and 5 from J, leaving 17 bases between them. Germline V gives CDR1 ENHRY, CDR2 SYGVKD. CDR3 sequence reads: CAMAPGTTDEQYF. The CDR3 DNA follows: TGTGCCATGGCACCCGGGACAACAGACGAGCAGTACTTC.

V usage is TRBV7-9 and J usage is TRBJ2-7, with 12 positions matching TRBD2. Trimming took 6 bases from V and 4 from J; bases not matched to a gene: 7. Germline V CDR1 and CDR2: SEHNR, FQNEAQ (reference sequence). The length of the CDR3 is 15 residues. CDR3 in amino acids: CASSFTSGRSYEQYF. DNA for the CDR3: TGTGCCAGCAGTTTTACTAGCGGGAGGTCTTACGAGCAGTACTTC.